Presented here are 17 T cell receptor beta chains from one specimen sequenced in a study of cytomegalovirus exposure and HLA in healthy donors. The PCR was carried out with 60 Vbeta primers and 13 Jbeta primers. The table came from immunoSEQ multiplex PCR; TCRdb's copy has only in-frame clones and leaves some out. Of more than 100,000 clones listed, about 76% are singletons. The source material was PBMCs. These receptors originate from a woman in her forties in good health and CMV-seronegative.

The J gene is TRBJ2-3, the V gene TRBV28, with 7 bases identical to TRBD2. V dropped 5 bases and J dropped 5; count of bases not matched to a gene: 7. This CDR3 comprises 14 residues. Germline assignment: CDR1 MDHEN and CDR2 SYDVKM. CDR3 sequence reads: CASSMAGVRDTQYF. The CDR3 nucleotides are TGTGCCAGCAGTATGGCGGGGGTAAGAGATACGCAGTATTTT.

This clone was counted only a few times. The CDR3 spells CASSDSSGRAEAEAFF. The DNA of the CDR3 is TGTGCCAGCAGCGATTCATCGGGGAGAGCTGAGGCTGAAGCTTTCTTT. V gene TRBV6-6 combines with J gene TRBJ1-1; the D is unclear. Germline CDR1 MNHNY, CDR2 SVGAGI (reference sequence). V lost 6 bases, J lost 6 bases, and 23 bases lay in between. This CDR3 has 16 amino acids.

The chain is built from TRBV7-8 and TRBJ1-5; 8 nucleotides agree with TRBD1. CDR3 length: 15 amino acids. Germline values: CDR1 SGHVS, CDR2 FQNEAQ. V shed 5 bases, J shed 2 bases, and the junction held 5 bases outside the gene matches. The CDR3 bases are TGTGCCAGCAGCCTTGACAGGGGAGGCAATCAGCCCCAGCATTTT. Translated, it gives CASSLDRGGNQPQHF.

This sequence joins TRBV6-1 and TRBJ2-7, with TRBD1 identical over 9 bases. Germline V gene lookup returns CDR1 MNHNS and CDR2 SASEGT. This CDR3 has 13 residues. The V segment lost 8 bases and the J segment 3 bases; nucleotides outside the gene matches: 5. CDR3 nucleotide sequence: TGTGCCAGCGGGGGGACAGGGCGCTACGAGCAGTACTTC. Protein sequence: CASGGTGRYEQYF.

The rearrangement joins TRBV19 to TRBJ1-2, with 7 nucleotides matching TRBD1. There are 13 residues in the CDR3. Germline assignment: CDR1 LNHDA and CDR2 SQIVND (reference sequence). V was pared by 7 bases and J by 3 bases, with 5 bases of the junction left unmatched. CDR3 coding DNA: TGTGCCAGTACCGACAGGGCAGACTATGGCTACACCTTC. Its protein is CASTDRADYGYTF.

V is TRBV4-2 and J is TRBJ2-7; 10 bases map to TRBD2. Per germline, CDR1 LGHNA and CDR2 YNFKEQ. With 1 base clipped from V and 7 bases from J, the junction kept 13 bases outside the gene matches. The CDR3 runs 17 residues. For the CDR3, the DNA is TGTGCCAGCAGCCAAGTTCTATCAGCGGGGGGGCTAGGGGAGCAGTACTTC. Residues: CASSQVLSAGGLGEQYF.

The V and J genes are TRBV27 and TRBJ2-3, with a possible D match to TRBD2 (6 bases). The CDR3 has 17 amino acids. The germline gives CDR1 MNHEY, CDR2 SMNVEV (reference sequence). Trimming took off 4 bases at V and 9 bases at J, with 26 bases between the two ends. CDR3 DNA: TGTGCCAGCAGTTCATATAGACCCGGGCGCGGGATGGACACGCAGTATTTT. Residues: CASSSYRPGRGMDTQYF.

This clone was picked up a small number of times. V gene TRBV5-5 combines with J gene TRBJ2-2; D gene ambiguous. Trimming stripped 4 bases from V and 8 bases from J, with 9 bases between. CDR1 is SGHKS and CDR2 is YYEKEE in the germline V gene (reference sequence). The CDR3 is made up of 12 amino acids. CDR3 residues: CASSLRVGELFF. As DNA, the CDR3 is TGTGCCAGCAGCCTACGGGTTGGGGAGCTGTTTTTT.

V and J are TRBV6-1 and TRBJ1-5; TRBD1 is a possible D gene (5 bases). This CDR3 region has 13 residues. The germline V gene has CDR1 MNHNS and CDR2 SASEGT. Between the trimmed V and J ends, which lost 0 bases and 7 bases, there was a span of 7 bases. In DNA, the CDR3 is TGTGCCAGCAGTGAAGCGCGACAGCAGCCCCAGCATTTT. Protein sequence: CASSEARQQPQHF.

The gene calls are TRBV5-1 and TRBJ1-6; the match to TRBD1 covers 7 bases. The CDR3 totals 14 residues. The germline gives CDR1 SGHRS, CDR2 YFSETQ. V lost 4 bases to trimming and J lost 5 bases; unmatched junction nucleotides: 3. The CDR3: CASSPGTDNSPLHF. The CDR3 nucleotides are TGCGCCAGCAGCCCCGGGACAGATAATTCACCCCTCCACTTT.

The V call is TRBV7-2, the J call TRBJ1-5, with 8 nucleotides matching TRBD1. This CDR3 comprises 15 residues. V dropped 6 bases and J dropped 7; count of bases not matched to a gene: 11. CDR1 and CDR2 (germline): SGHTA, FQGNSA. The CDR3 DNA is TGTGCCAGCAGTCTTCCAGGGGGCAAAGAACAGCCCCAGCATTTT. Translated, it gives CASSLPGGKEQPQHF.

The chain uses TRBV5-1 and TRBJ1-1, with 11 positions matching TRBD1. CDR1 is SGHRS and CDR2 is YFSETQ in the germline V gene. V lost 4 bases to trimming and J lost 4 bases; unmatched junction nucleotides: 18. The CDR3 runs to 19 residues. CDR3 nucleotide sequence: TGCGCCAGCAGCCTACGAACACCGGGACAGGGGGGGGAATTCACTGAAGCTTTCTTT. This gives the protein CASSLRTPGQGGEFTEAFF.

This clone was picked up many times. This chain uses TRBV6-5 with TRBJ1-6, with D possibly TRBD1 on 5 matching bases. This CDR3 region has 14 residues. CDR1 is MNHEY and CDR2 is SVGAGI in the germline V gene. V was pared by 4 bases and J by 10 bases, with 14 bases between. The CDR3 reads CASSLTNRPSPLHF. In DNA form, the CDR3 reads TGTGCCAGCAGTTTGACGAACAGGCCATCACCCCTCCACTTT.

The chain employs TRBV6-5 and TRBJ1-1; 8 bases line up with TRBD1. The V and J ends lost 7 bases and 1 base, in that order; junction bases with no gene match: 2. The CDR3 is 13 residues long. CDR1 is MNHEY, CDR2 SVGAGI, per germline. DNA for the CDR3: TGTGCCAGCACAGGACAGGGGAACACTGAAGCTTTCTTT. Translation gives CASTGQGNTEAFF.

This chain links TRBV12-5 with TRBJ1-6; possibly TRBD1 for D (6 bases). The V and J ends lost 1 base and 10 bases respectively, with 11 bases between them. The CDR3 is made up of 14 amino acids. Germline values: CDR1 LGHNT, CDR2 FRNRAP. The CDR3 loop reads CASGLGQGTSPLHF. The CDR3 nucleotides read TGTGCTAGTGGTTTGGGGCAGGGGACCTCACCCCTCCACTTT.

This rearrangement joins TRBV2 to TRBJ1-1; TRBD1 agrees at 9 bases. The V and J ends lost 5 bases and 0 bases, in that order; junction bases with no gene match: 4. This CDR3 has 15 residues. The germline gives CDR1 SNHLY, CDR2 FYNNEI. The CDR3 protein is CASSRTGALNTEAFF. The CDR3 region has the DNA TGTGCCAGCAGTAGGACAGGGGCCCTGAACACTGAAGCTTTCTTT. The full variable domain, rest sourced from reference TRBV2 and TRBJ1-1, is EPEVTQTPSHQVTQMGQEVILRCVPISNHLYFYWYRQILGQKVEFLVSFYNNEISEKSEIFDDQFSVERPDGSNFTLKIRSTKLEDSAMYFCASSRTGALNTEAFFGQGTRLTVV.

The rearrangement links TRBV28 to TRBJ1-1; D gene unclear. Looked up from germline, CDR1 is MDHEN and CDR2 is SYDVKM. Trimming removed 1 base at V and 5 bases at J, with 17 bases between. This CDR3 comprises 16 residues. CDR3 residues: CASSLLGWGRDTEAFF. CDR3 coding DNA: TGTGCCAGCAGTTTATTGGGGTGGGGTCGGGATACTGAAGCTTTCTTT.